These T cell receptor beta chains were read from a single sample in a study of shared clonotypes between healthy human individuals. Repertoires were generated with immunoSEQ multiplex PCR, while TCRdb's copy carries only in-frame clones and drops some. The sample shows around 1.1 million clones, more than 75% of them seen only once. Sequencing input: memory CD4+ T cells from PBMCs. These TCRs come from a man between 18 and 35 years old in good health. Some clones in this sample may be carry-over from other donors' samples. The CDR3 runs from the conserved cysteine through the conserved F or W. The order of the fields is D gene, CDR3 length, clone size, V gene, J gene, CDR3 protein, CDR3 DNA. D genes are given only for firm matches. Clone size is not always given. Where it is, it says once, few, many or a class for expanded clones.

NA,14,NA,TRBV19,TRBJ1-1,CASTTTPGRTEAFF,TGTGCCAGTACCACAACCCCAGGGCGCACTGAAGCTTTCTTT
NA,13,once,TRBV7-8,TRBJ2-5,CASSFAGEETQYF,TGTGCCAGCAGCTTTGCAGGGGAAGAGACCCAGTACTTC
NA,14,NA,TRBV7-2,TRBJ2-1,CASSSQGGPNEQFF,TGTGCCAGCAGCTCACAGGGGGGGCCCAATGAGCAGTTCTTC
NA,14,NA,TRBV5-4,TRBJ2-7,CASSSMTDSYEQYF,TGTGCCAGCAGCTCGATGACAGACTCCTACGAGCAGTACTTC
TRBD1,17,NA,TRBV5-4,TRBJ1-2,CASSSPQPGQGAGGYTF,TGTGCCAGCAGCTCACCTCAACCGGGACAGGGGGCGGGTGGCTACACCTTC
NA,15,NA,TRBV7-9,TRBJ2-3,CASSLGSLSTDTQYF,TGTGCCAGCAGCTTAGGTTCCCTCAGCACAGATACGCAGTATTTT
NA,14,NA,TRBV2,TRBJ1-5,CASSEGQDNQPQHF,TGTGCCAGCAGTGAAGGTCAGGACAATCAGCCCCAGCATTTT
NA,15,NA,TRBV4-3,TRBJ2-7,CASSPWPRGSYEQYF,TGCGCCAGCAGCCCTTGGCCTCGGGGTTCCTACGAGCAGTACTTC
NA,14,NA,TRBV9,TRBJ2-3,CASSLAYPGDTQYF,TGTGCCAGCAGCCTAGCGTACCCAGGGGATACGCAGTATTTT
NA,15,NA,TRBV5-1,TRBJ2-2,CASRSFQGTNGELFF,TGCGCCAGCAGGTCATTTCAGGGAACGAACGGGGAGCTGTTTTTT
NA,15,NA,TRBV7-2,TRBJ2-2,CASSQGRPGTGELFF,TGTGCCAGCAGCCAGGGACGGCCGGGGACCGGGGAGCTGTTTTTT
NA,13,many,TRBV10-3,TRBJ2-1,CAISEGVRGEQFF,TGTGCCATCAGTGAGGGGGTTCGCGGGGAGCAGTTCTTC
NA,14,NA,TRBV12-5,TRBJ1-1,CASAPGEGGTEAFF,TGTGCTAGTGCCCCGGGGGAAGGAGGGACTGAAGCTTTCTTT
TRBD2,15,NA,TRBV5-4,TRBJ2-1,CASSASSGDHNEQFF,TGTGCCAGCAGCGCATCTAGCGGGGACCACAATGAGCAGTTCTTC
TRBD1,13,few,TRBV5-4,TRBJ2-7,CASSYGQAYEQYF,TGTGCCAGCAGCTACGGACAGGCCTACGAGCAGTACTTC
TRBD1,15,NA,TRBV5-3,TRBJ2-6,CARWNRGTGANVLTF,TGTGCCAGATGGAACAGGGGGACTGGGGCCAACGTCCTGACTTTC
TRBD2,21,NA,TRBV18,TRBJ2-6,CASSPVGLAGGPISGANVLTF,TGTGCCAGCTCACCTGTGGGACTAGCGGGAGGGCCCATCTCTGGGGCCAACGTCCTGACTTTC
NA,10,NA,TRBV28,TRBJ2-1,CASRSDEQFF,TGTGCCAGCCGGAGCGATGAGCAGTTCTTC
NA,14,NA,TRBV7-2,TRBJ2-1,CASSLVSGDNEQFF,TGTGCCAGCAGCTTAGTGTCCGGGGACAATGAGCAGTTCTTC
NA,14,NA,TRBV5-1,TRBJ1-2,CASSLGTMNYGYTF,TGCGCCAGCAGCTTGGGGACAATGAACTATGGCTACACCTTC
NA,14,NA,TRBV5-1,TRBJ1-2,CASSYSQGSYGYTF,TGCGCCAGCAGCTACTCACAGGGCTCCTATGGCTACACCTTC
NA,12,NA,TRBV29-1,TRBJ1-2,CSVERGSRSYTF,TGCAGCGTTGAGCGGGGTTCAAGGAGCTACACCTTC
NA,11,many,TRBV20-1,TRBJ1-1,CSASGDTEAFF,TGCAGTGCTAGTGGTGACACTGAAGCTTTCTTT